The next 15 T cell receptor beta chains were all read from a single sample in a study of control samples from healthy donors and cancer patients. Data came from immunoSEQ multiplex PCR; TCRdb stores just in-frame clones and leaves some out. The table records 40,000 to 50,000 clones, about 95% of them present only once. The specimen sequenced was blood. The receptor source for this set is a man aged 60 to 69 in good health.

The V and J genes are TRBV4-1 and TRBJ2-5, with D perhaps matching TRBD1 (6 bases). There are 16 residues in the CDR3. Germline V gene lookup returns CDR1 MGHRA and CDR2 YSYEKL. Between the trimmed V and J ends, which lost 1 base and 5 bases, there was a span of 17 bases. The CDR3 DNA is TGCGCCAGCAGCCAAGCCTCGGCTAACCAGGGGGAGACCCAGTACTTC. It codes for CASSQASANQGETQYF.

This clone was counted only a few times. The V call is TRBV7-2, the J call TRBJ2-2; unclear D gene. Looked up from germline, CDR1 is SGHTA and CDR2 is FQGNSA. The V end lost 1 base, the J end lost 3 bases, and 6 bases lay between the germline ends. This CDR3 is 14 amino acids long. CDR3: CASSLDPYTGELFF. The CDR3 region has the DNA TGTGCCAGCAGCTTAGACCCTTACACCGGGGAGCTGTTTTTT.

This chain connects TRBV19 to TRBJ2-1, with TRBD2 matching over 7 bases. This CDR3 has 16 residues. With 7 bases clipped from V and 1 base from J, the junction kept 10 bases outside the gene matches. In germline, CDR1 is LNHDA, CDR2 SQIVND (reference sequence). The CDR3 protein is CASKSREWISYNEQFF. CDR3 DNA: TGTGCCAGTAAGTCGCGGGAGTGGATATCCTACAATGAGCAGTTCTTC.

The chain carries TRBV11-3 and TRBJ2-3; 7 bases align to TRBD2. Germline lookup yields CDR1 SGHNT and CDR2 YENEEA. The CDR3 has 15 amino acids. The V segment lost 5 bases and the J segment 2 bases; nucleotides outside the gene matches: 7. CDR3 DNA: TGTGCCAGCAGCCAGGTCGGGGGGAACACAGATACGCAGTATTTT. This translates into CASSQVGGNTDTQYF.

This rearrangement joins TRBV6-4 to TRBJ2-3, with TRBD2 matching over 7 bases. Germline lookup yields CDR1 MRHNA and CDR2 SNTAGT. The CDR3 contains 15 residues. V shed 2 bases and J 3 bases; nucleotides not matched to a gene: 5. The CDR3 reads CASSDGAGETDTQYF. The DNA for the CDR3 is TGTGCCAGCAGTGACGGGGCGGGAGAGACAGATACGCAGTATTTT.

The V call is TRBV19, the J call TRBJ2-1; 8 bases fit TRBD2. CDR1 LNHDA and CDR2 SQIVND come from the germline V gene (reference sequence). CDR3 size: 15 residues. V dropped 3 bases and J dropped 2; count of bases not matched to a gene: 3. The CDR3: CASSMREAPYNEQFF. CDR3 coding DNA: TGTGCCAGTAGTATGCGGGAGGCCCCCTACAATGAGCAGTTCTTC.

This sequence joins TRBV19 and TRBJ2-3; 8 positions match TRBD2. V shed 6 bases and J 2 bases; nucleotides not matched to a gene: 13. The CDR3 has 17 amino acids. Per germline, CDR1 LNHDA and CDR2 SQIVND (reference sequence). The CDR3 bases are TGTGCCAGTAGCCGCCATGGGCGGGGGGCAACCACAGATACGCAGTATTTT. It specifies CASSRHGRGATTDTQYF. Full variable domain (rest looked up from reference TRBV19 and TRBJ2-3): DGGITQSPKYLFRKEGQNVTLSCEQNLNHDAMYWYRQDPGQGLRLIYYSQIVNDFQKGDIAEGYSVSREKKESFPLTVTSAQKNPTAFYLCASSRHGRGATTDTQYFGPGTRLTVL.

The chain links TRBV12-3 or TRBV12-4 to TRBJ1-5; D gene ambiguous. With 2 bases removed from V and 3 bases from J, the gap between germline ends came to 2 bases. This CDR3 contains 12 residues. DNA for the CDR3: TGTGCCAGCAGTTTATTCAATCAGCCCCAGCATTTT. Its protein is CASSLFNQPQHF.

The V call is TRBV5-6, the J call TRBJ1-2; 7 bases are shared with TRBD1. Losses at the gene ends were 3 bases for V and 4 bases for J; bases not matched to a gene: 12. CDR3 length equals 16 residues. Germline V lookup: CDR1 SGHDT, CDR2 YYEEEE. The CDR3 sequence: CASSSISLTGSYGYTF. DNA for the CDR3: TGTGCCAGCAGCTCCATCTCCCTGACAGGGAGCTATGGCTACACCTTC. The whole variable domain, remainder taken from reference TRBV5-6 and TRBJ1-2, is DAGVTQSPTHLIKTRGQQVTLRCSPKSGHDTVSWYQQALGQGPQFIFQYYEEEERQRGNFPDRFSGHQFPNYSSELNVNALLLGDSALYLCASSSISLTGSYGYTFGSGTRLTVV.

V and J are TRBV14 and TRBJ1-2, with D unclear. Germline assignment: CDR1 SGHDN and CDR2 FVKESK. This CDR3 has 14 amino acids. Trimming stripped 5 bases from V and 8 bases from J, with 18 bases between. CDR3 loop: CASSSIGRNRGYTF. For the CDR3, the DNA is TGTGCCAGCAGCTCTATCGGACGGAATCGCGGCTACACCTTC.

The genes are TRBV18 and TRBJ2-1; TRBD1 might be the D (6 bases). V gave up 2 bases and J gave up 0 bases, with 23 bases separating them. This CDR3 region has 20 residues. Germline CDR1 reads KGHSH; CDR2 reads LQKENI. The CDR3 region has the DNA TGTGCCAGCTCACCATTCTTATCAGGGGTCCCCTCGAGCTCCTACAATGAGCAGTTCTTC. This translates into CASSPFLSGVPSSSYNEQFF.

The gene calls are TRBV27 and TRBJ1-2; D gene unclear. This CDR3 comprises 12 residues. Trimming left V 8 bases short and J 9 bases short, with 16 bases between. Germline CDR1 is MNHEY and CDR2 is SMNVEV (reference sequence). CDR3: CASGTTGSSYTF. The CDR3 nucleotides are TGTGCCAGCGGCACAACGGGCTCGAGCTACACCTTC.

The chain employs TRBV24-1 and TRBJ2-3; 7 bases are shared with TRBD1. V gave up 5 bases and J gave up 0 bases; unmatched junction bases: 7. The V gene's germline CDR1 is KGHDR and CDR2 SFDVKD. The CDR3 runs 16 residues. The CDR3 nucleotides are TGTGCCACCAGTGGCTTTGACAGGGTTAGCACAGATACGCAGTATTTT. Encoded protein: CATSGFDRVSTDTQYF.

The J gene is TRBJ1-1, the V gene TRBV21-1; the D call of TRBD1 is as the table states it, not checked on the DNA. TRBV21-1 is labeled a pseudogene. This CDR3 has 15 amino acids. CDR3 nucleotide sequence: TGTGCCAGCAGCAGACATTACAGGGGAGGAAGTGAAGCTTTCTTT. It is translated as CASSRHYRGGSEAFF.

The chain combines TRBV24-1 with TRBJ2-1, with D maybe TRBD1 (6 bases). CDR1 is KGHDR, CDR2 SFDVKD, per germline. With 5 bases removed from V and 4 bases from J, the gap between germline ends came to 11 bases. This CDR3 contains 14 residues. CDR3 residues: CATSGPGHYNEQFF. CDR3 coding DNA: TGTGCCACCAGTGGACCGGGACATTACAATGAGCAGTTCTTC.